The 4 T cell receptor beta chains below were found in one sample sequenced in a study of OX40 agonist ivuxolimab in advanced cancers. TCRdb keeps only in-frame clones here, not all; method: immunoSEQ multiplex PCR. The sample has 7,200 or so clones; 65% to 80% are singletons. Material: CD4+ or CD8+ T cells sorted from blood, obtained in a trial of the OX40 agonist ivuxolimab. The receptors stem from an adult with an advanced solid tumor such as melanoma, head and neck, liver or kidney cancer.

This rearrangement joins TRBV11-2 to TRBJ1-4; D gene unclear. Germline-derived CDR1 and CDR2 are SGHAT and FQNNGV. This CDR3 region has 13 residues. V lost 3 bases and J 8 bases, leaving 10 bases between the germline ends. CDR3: CASSFGGSEKLFF. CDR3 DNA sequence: TGTGCCAGCAGCTTCGGAGGTAGCGAAAAACTGTTTTTT.

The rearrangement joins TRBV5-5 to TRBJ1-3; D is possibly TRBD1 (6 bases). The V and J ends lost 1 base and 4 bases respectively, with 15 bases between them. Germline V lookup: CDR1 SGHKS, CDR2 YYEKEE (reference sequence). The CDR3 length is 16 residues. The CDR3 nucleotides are TGTGCCAGCAGCTTGTTGGACAGCCCGTGGGGAAACACCATATATTTT. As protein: CASSLLDSPWGNTIYF.

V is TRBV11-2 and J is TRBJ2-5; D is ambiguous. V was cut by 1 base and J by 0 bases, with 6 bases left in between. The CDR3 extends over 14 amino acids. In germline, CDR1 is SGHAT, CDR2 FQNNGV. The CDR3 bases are TGTGCCAGCAGCTTAGGAATGTACCAAGAGACCCAGTACTTC. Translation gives CASSLGMYQETQYF.

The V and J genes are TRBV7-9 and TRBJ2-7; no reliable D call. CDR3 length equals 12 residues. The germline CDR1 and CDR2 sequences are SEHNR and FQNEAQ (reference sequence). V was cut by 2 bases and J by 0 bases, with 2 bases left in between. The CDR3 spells CASSLYSYEQYF. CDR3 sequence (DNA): TGTGCCAGCAGCTTATACTCCTACGAGCAGTACTTC.